This is a list of T cell receptor beta chains from one sample in a study of T cells in Graves' hyperthyroidism and ophthalmopathy. TCRdb ran MiXCR on the multiplex PCR reads and lists one entry per CDR3 protein. Of about 280,000 distinct CDR3 sequences in the sample, 20% to 30% were seen once. The sample comprised blood. These TCRs come from a man in his forties or fifties with Graves' hyperthyroidism that later progressed to Graves' ophthalmopathy. Both conserved end residues are part of each CDR3. Fields, in order: J gene, D gene, clone size, V gene, CDR3 protein, CDR3 DNA. D genes are given only for firm matches. Clone size is shown for a subset of rows, as once, few, many or a class of expanded clone.

TRBJ1-2 | . | . | TRBV4-1 | CASSPSYGSIYGYTF | TGCGCCAGCAGCCCTTCCTATGGGTCAATATATGGCTACACCTTC
TRBJ2-2 | . | many | TRBV20-1 | CSAFGLAGELFF | TGCAGTGCTTTCGGGTTAGCCGGGGAGCTGTTTTTT
TRBJ2-7 | . | many | TRBV6-5 | CASTKDSPGSYEQYF | TGTGCCAGCACTAAGGACAGCCCCGGGTCCTACGAGCAGTACTTC
TRBJ1-2 | TRBD1 | many | TRBV7-3 | CASSLGTAPPDPRGYTF | TGTGCCAGCAGCTTAGGGACAGCCCCTCCGGATCCCAGAGGCTACACCTTC
TRBJ2-7 | . | many | TRBV13 | CASSQTTFVGEQYF | TGTGCCAGCAGCCAAACAACCTTTGTAGGCGAGCAGTACTTC
TRBJ2-7 | . | many | TRBV28 | CASNGMGGQSYLEQYF | TGTGCCAGCAATGGGATGGGTGGACAGTCCTACCTCGAGCAGTACTTC
TRBJ2-7 | TRBD2 | many | TRBV11-1 | CASSSTSGILYEQYF | TGTGCCAGCAGCTCTACCAGCGGGATACTCTACGAGCAGTACTTC
TRBJ2-2 | TRBD1 | many | TRBV5-1 | CASSAYRGWNTGELFF | TGCGCCAGCAGCGCGTACAGGGGCTGGAACACCGGGGAGCTGTTTTTT
TRBJ1-5 | . | once | TRBV6-1 | CASSGQGGVYSNQPQHF | TGTGCCAGCAGTGGTCAGGGCGGAGTCTATAGCAATCAGCCCCAGCATTTT
TRBJ1-2 | . | many | TRBV5-1 | CASNRRQGDGYTF | TGCGCCAGCAACCGTCGGCAGGGCGATGGCTACACCTTC
TRBJ1-1 | . | many | TRBV29-1 | CSAQDTEAFF | TGCAGCGCCCAGGACACTGAAGCTTTCTTT
TRBJ1-1 | . | many | TRBV28 | CASSFLSDGNTEAFF | TGTGCCAGCAGTTTTCTTTCGGACGGCAACACTGAAGCTTTCTTT
TRBJ1-2 | . | many | TRBV6-5 | CASSYSSRARGYTF | TGTGCCAGCAGTTACTCGAGCAGGGCTCGTGGCTACACCTTC
TRBJ2-7 | . | . | TRBV20-1 | CSAKMGEQYF | TGCAGTGCTAAGATGGGCGAGCAGTACTTC
TRBJ1-2 | . | many | TRBV10-3 | CAISVTTGYGYTF | TGTGCCATCAGCGTGACGACGGGCTATGGCTACACCTTC
TRBJ1-1 | . | . | TRBV6-2/TRBV6-3 | CASSYLFDTEAFF | TGTGCCAGCAGTTACCTTTTTGACACTGAAGCTTTCTTT
TRBJ2-7 | TRBD1 | many | TRBV3-1 | CASSHRRTGTPDEQYF | TGTGCCAGCAGCCACCGAAGGACAGGGACTCCGGACGAGCAGTACTTC
TRBJ2-7 | TRBD2 | . | TRBV12-3/TRBV12-4 | CASSLTSGRAGEQYF | TGTGCCAGCAGTTTAACTAGCGGGAGGGCCGGCGAGCAGTACTTC
TRBJ1-2 | . | many | TRBV28 | CASRDQNYGYTF | TGTGCCAGCAGAGACCAGAACTATGGCTACACCTTC
TRBJ2-6 | . | many | TRBV2 | CASSPTNSGANVLTF | TGTGCCAGCTCGCCAACAAATTCTGGGGCCAACGTCCTGACTTTC
TRBJ2-7 | TRBD1 | few | TRBV25-1 | CASSDSATGQGYEQYF | TGTGCCAGCAGTGACTCGGCGACGGGACAGGGCTACGAGCAGTACTTC
TRBJ1-1 | TRBD1 | many | TRBV14 | CASSHTSTGVRGAFF | TGTGCCAGCAGCCATACATCCACAGGGGTCCGCGGAGCTTTCTTT
TRBJ2-7 | TRBD2 | many | TRBV5-1 | CASSLAAGGYEQYF | TGCGCCAGCAGCTTGGCGGCGGGGGGGTACGAGCAGTACTTC
TRBJ2-3 | TRBD2 | . | TRBV20-1 | CSASASGTSTDTQYF | TGCAGTGCTAGCGCTAGCGGGACGAGCACAGATACGCAGTATTTT
TRBJ1-1 | . | many | TRBV24-1 | CATSGPNTEAFF | TGTGCCACCAGTGGCCCGAACACTGAAGCTTTCTTT
TRBJ1-1 | . | many | TRBV11-2 | CASSSQGGDTEAFF | TGTGCCAGCAGCTCTCAGGGAGGGGACACTGAAGCTTTCTTT
TRBJ2-7 | TRBD1 | . | TRBV28 | CASSYRGRQYF | TGTGCCAGCAGTTACAGGGGTCGGCAGTACTTC
TRBJ1-2 | TRBD1 | . | TRBV28 | CASSSDRIFYGYTF | TGTGCCAGCAGTTCGGACAGGATTTTCTATGGCTACACCTTC
TRBJ1-5 | . | few | TRBV6-2/TRBV6-3 | CASSYPQPQHF | TGTGCCAGCAGTTACCCCCAGCCCCAGCATTTT
TRBJ2-7 | . | . | TRBV12-3/TRBV12-4 | CASSSLALRAGKFHHEQYF | TGTGCCAGCAGTTCTTTGGCCCTCCGCGCGGGGAAATTCCACCACGAGCAGTACTTC
TRBJ2-7 | TRBD1 | . | TRBV27 | CASSPRTGPLSRFEQYF | TGTGCCAGCAGTCCCAGGACAGGACCTCTCAGCCGGTTCGAGCAGTACTTC
TRBJ1-1 | . | many | TRBV15 | CATSRDPRADTEAFF | TGTGCCACCAGCAGGGATCCCCGGGCGGACACTGAAGCTTTCTTT
TRBJ2-7 | TRBD2 | many | TRBV5-1 | CASSLPGLAHSSYEQYF | TGCGCCAGCAGCTTGCCGGGACTAGCGCACAGCTCCTACGAGCAGTACTTC
TRBJ1-3 | . | many | TRBV19 | CASMTRAAGNTIYF | TGTGCCAGTATGACGAGGGCTGCTGGAAACACCATATATTTT
TRBJ1-3 | . | many | TRBV25-1 | CASSVAQLSGNTIYF | TGTGCCAGCAGTGTAGCCCAGCTCTCTGGAAACACCATATATTTT
TRBJ2-7 | TRBD2 | many | TRBV5-1 | CASRGTSNSEQYF | TGCGCCAGCCGAGGGACTAGTAATTCCGAGCAGTACTTC
TRBJ2-2 | . | many | TRBV11-2 | CASSSRKVSNTGELFF | TGTGCCAGCAGCTCCCGGAAAGTTTCGAACACCGGGGAGCTGTTTTTT
TRBJ2-7 | . | . | TRBV30 | CASSSGLQSPAQYF | TGTGCCAGCAGCTCGGGACTCCAAAGTCCTGCGCAGTACTTC
TRBJ2-7 | . | many | TRBV12-3/TRBV12-4 | CASSKPGLPTYEQYF | TGTGCCAGCAGCAAACCGGGACTGCCTACCTACGAGCAGTACTTC
TRBJ2-7 | . | many | TRBV12-3/TRBV12-4 | CASSFGVSPYEQYF | TGTGCCAGCAGTTTCGGGGTGAGCCCCTACGAGCAGTACTTC
TRBJ2-7 | . | . | TRBV15 | CATSRRDGYEQYF | TGTGCCACCAGCAGAAGGGACGGGTACGAGCAGTACTTC